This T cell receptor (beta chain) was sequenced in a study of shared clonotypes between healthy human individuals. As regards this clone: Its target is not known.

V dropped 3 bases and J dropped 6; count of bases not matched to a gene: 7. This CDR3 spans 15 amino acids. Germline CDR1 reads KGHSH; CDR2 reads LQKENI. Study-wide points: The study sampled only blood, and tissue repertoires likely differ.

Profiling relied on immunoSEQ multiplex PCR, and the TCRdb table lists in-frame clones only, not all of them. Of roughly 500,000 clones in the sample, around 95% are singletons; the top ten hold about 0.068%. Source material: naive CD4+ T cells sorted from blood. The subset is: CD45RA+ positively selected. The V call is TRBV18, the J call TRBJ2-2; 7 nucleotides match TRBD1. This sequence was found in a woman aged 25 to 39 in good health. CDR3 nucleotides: TGTGCCAGCTCACCGGGACAGCTATTGGCCGGGGAGCTGTTTTTT. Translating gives CASSPGQLLAGELFF. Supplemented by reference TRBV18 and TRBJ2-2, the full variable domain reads NAGVMQNPRHLVRRRGQEARLRCSPMKGHSHVYWYRQLPEEGLKFMVYLQKENIIDESGMPKERFSAEFPKEGPSILRIQQVVRGDSAAYFCASSPGQLLAGELFFGEGSRLTVL.